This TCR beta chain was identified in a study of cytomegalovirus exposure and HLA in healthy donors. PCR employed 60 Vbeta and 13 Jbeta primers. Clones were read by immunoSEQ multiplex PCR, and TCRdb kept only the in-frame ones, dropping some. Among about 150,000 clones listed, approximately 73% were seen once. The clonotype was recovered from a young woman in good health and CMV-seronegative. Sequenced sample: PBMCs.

The DNA for the CDR3 is TGTGCCACCAGCAGAACCTCTAGGGAGTATGGCTACACCTTC. This translates into CATSRTSREYGYTF. The chain has TRBV15 and TRBJ1-2; D unclear. The V gene lost 2 bases and the J gene lost 5 bases, with 12 bases spanning the gap. CDR1 LNHNV and CDR2 YYDKDF come from the germline V gene (reference sequence). The CDR3 is 14 residues long.